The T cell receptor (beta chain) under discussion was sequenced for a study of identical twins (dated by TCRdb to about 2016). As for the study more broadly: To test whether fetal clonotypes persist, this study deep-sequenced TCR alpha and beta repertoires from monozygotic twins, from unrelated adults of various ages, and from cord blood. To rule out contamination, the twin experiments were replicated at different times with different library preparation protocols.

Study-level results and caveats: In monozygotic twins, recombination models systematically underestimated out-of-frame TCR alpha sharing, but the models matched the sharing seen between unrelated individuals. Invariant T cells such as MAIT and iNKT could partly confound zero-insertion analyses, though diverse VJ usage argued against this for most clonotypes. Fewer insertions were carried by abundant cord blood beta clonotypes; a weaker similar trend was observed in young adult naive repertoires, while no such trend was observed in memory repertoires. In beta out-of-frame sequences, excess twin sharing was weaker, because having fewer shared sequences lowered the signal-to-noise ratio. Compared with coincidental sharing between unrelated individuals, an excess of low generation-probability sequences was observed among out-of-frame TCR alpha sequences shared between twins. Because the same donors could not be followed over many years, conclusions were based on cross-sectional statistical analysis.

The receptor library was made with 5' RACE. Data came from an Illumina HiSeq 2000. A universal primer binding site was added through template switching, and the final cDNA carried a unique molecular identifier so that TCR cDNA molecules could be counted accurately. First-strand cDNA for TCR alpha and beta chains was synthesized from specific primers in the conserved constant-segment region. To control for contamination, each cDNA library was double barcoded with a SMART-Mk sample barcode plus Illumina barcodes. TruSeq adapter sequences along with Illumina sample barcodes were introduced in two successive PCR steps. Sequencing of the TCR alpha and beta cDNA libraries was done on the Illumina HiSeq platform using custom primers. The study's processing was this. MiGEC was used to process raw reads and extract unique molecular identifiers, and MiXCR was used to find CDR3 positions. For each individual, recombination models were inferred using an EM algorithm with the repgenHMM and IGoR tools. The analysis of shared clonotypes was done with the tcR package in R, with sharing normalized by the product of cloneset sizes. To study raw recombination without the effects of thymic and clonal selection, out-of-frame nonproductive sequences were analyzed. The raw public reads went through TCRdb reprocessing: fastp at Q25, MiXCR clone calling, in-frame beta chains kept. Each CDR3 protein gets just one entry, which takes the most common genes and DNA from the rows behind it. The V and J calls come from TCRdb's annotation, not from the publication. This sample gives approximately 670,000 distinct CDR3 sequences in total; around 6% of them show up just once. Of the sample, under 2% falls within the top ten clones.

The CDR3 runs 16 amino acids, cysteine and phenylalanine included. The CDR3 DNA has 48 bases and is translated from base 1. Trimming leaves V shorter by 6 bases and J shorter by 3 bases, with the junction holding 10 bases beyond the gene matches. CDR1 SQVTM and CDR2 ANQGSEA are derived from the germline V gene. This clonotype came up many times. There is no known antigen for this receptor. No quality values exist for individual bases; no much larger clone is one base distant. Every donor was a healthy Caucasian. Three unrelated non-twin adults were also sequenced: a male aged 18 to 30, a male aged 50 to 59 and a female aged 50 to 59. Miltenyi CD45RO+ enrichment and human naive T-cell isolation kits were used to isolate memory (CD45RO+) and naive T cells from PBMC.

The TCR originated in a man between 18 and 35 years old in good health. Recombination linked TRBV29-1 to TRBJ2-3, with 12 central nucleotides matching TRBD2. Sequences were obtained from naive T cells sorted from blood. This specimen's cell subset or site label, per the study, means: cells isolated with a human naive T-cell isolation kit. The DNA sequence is TGCAGCGTCGCTTTTCTAGCGGGAGGGGATACAGATACGCAGTATTTT. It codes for CSVAFLAGGDTDTQYF.